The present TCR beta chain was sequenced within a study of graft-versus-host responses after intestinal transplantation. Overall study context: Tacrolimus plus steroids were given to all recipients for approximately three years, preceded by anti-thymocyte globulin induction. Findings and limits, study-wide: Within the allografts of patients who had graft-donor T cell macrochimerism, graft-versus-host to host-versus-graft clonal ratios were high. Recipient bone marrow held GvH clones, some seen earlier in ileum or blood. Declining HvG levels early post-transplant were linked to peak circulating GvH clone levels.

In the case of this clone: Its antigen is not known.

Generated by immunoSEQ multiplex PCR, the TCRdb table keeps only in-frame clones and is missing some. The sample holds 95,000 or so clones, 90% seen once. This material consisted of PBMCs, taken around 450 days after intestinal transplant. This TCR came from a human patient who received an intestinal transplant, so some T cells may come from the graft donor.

In nucleotides, the CDR3 is TGCAGCGTTGTAAGAGGCTCTGGAAACACCATATATTTT. It specifies CSVVRGSGNTIYF. The chain links TRBV29-1 to TRBJ1-3, with D uncertain. Germline CDR1 reads SQVTM; CDR2 reads ANQGSEA. The CDR3 runs 13 residues. Trimming took off 4 bases at V and 0 bases at J, with 7 bases between the two ends.